This T cell receptor beta chain derives from a study of blood T cell repertoires in COVID-19 (TCRdb year 2020). Regarding the research as a whole: Collaborator samples came from the United States, Italy and Spain and covered acute and convalescent phases of COVID-19. The material from the prospective study consisted of cDNA or gDNA derived from T cells, B-cell-depleted T cells, or PBMCs. Deeply sampled blood TCRbeta repertoires from subjects exposed to, actively infected with, or recovered from COVID-19 were included in the dataset. The repertoires were released in a freely available public database meant as a resource for research on the immune response to SARS-CoV-2. The samples were drawn from two sources: the first 160 participants of the ongoing ImmuneRACE study, and over 1,000 subjects contributed by 6 global collaborators. A de-identified subject ID, COVID-19 status, age in years and sex were almost always included in the sample metadata. Where HLA class I and class II types were available, the types were taken from metadata supplied by the sample provider, not from assay-based typing.

TCRbeta CDR3 regions were amplified from genomic DNA using the immunoSEQ Assay, a bias-controlled multiplex PCR. In the authors' own workflow: Nucleated cell counts per sample were estimated from amplification of reference gene primers within the assay. Sequence reads were collapsed and filtered to measure the absolute abundance of every unique TCRbeta CDR3 rearrangement. For each sample, productive Simpson clonality was calculated as the square root of Simpson's diversity index over productive rearrangements. TCRdb obtained this table from immuneACCESS and retained in-frame rearrangements with V and J assigned. These tables miss some clones; where compared with another copy, unresolved V genes account for less than half of the shortfall, and the remainder is unexplained. V and J calls plus clone size are reproduced from that table; the DNA served to infer D and trimming. Here the sample has 75,000 or so clones; around four fifths occur a single time. The ten largest clones represent roughly 20% of the sample.

Each collaborating institution followed its own protocols to collect whole blood in K2EDTA tubes. For TCRbeta analysis, collaborators shipped samples in one of three forms: frozen whole blood, isolated PBMCs, or DNA extracted from either of those sample types. As regards this clone: Its antigen remains undetermined. Base qualities are not provided; no much larger clone lies one nucleotide away.

There are 14 amino acids in the CDR3, from cysteine to phenylalanine inclusive. This entry keeps only the CDR3 DNA: 42 bases, framed from base 1. Sequences MNHEY (CDR1) and SMNVEV (CDR2) are obtained from the germline V gene (reference sequence). V is clipped by 7 bases and J by 9 bases, and the sequence between their germline boundaries is 16 bases long. General conclusions and limits of the study: Clinical and demographic metadata were provided uncurated, with the amount varying by source and participant.

This chain joins TRBV27 to TRBJ1-6; TRBD1 is a possible D gene, resting on 5 matching bases. The sample consisted of peripheral blood. This TCR came from a woman of 80 years or more with acute or convalescent COVID-19. The nucleotides are TGTGCCAGCAAGGAGGGTATAAGGGGTTCACCCCTCCACTTT. The encoded protein is CASKEGIRGSPLHF.